This T cell receptor (beta chain) originates from a study of OX40 agonist ivuxolimab in advanced cancers. Sequencing used immunoSEQ multiplex PCR; TCRdb keeps in-frame clones, though not all of them. The sample records fewer than 100,000 clones, 80% to 90% being singletons. The CDR3 has 14 amino acids. With 6 bases removed from V and 2 bases from J, the gap between germline ends came to 10 bases. The germline V gene has CDR1 MNHNY and CDR2 SVGAGI (reference sequence). The chain is built from TRBV6-6 and TRBJ2-2; D is unresolved. The TCR sequence derives from an adult with an advanced solid tumor such as melanoma, head and neck, liver or kidney cancer. Sequences were derived from CD4+ or CD8+ T cells sorted from blood, sampled in a trial of the OX40 agonist ivuxolimab. CDR3 loop: CASRSSSNTGELFF. Here the CDR3 DNA reads TGTGCCAGCAGGAGCTCGTCTAACACCGGGGAGCTGTTTTTT.